This TCR beta chain comes out of a study of blood T cell repertoires in COVID-19. Study-wide context: COVID-19 samples, acute and convalescent, were from the United States, Italy and Spain. T cells, B-cell-depleted T cells, or PBMCs provided the cDNA or gDNA that served as material.

Germline CDR1 reads SNHLY; CDR2 reads FYNNEI. The V gene lost 9 bases and the J gene lost 3 bases, with 20 bases spanning the gap. The CDR3 has 15 amino acids. Donors were grouped by their self-reported clinical history. In the original workflow: Amplified reference gene primers provided the basis for estimating nucleated cell counts. Some clones are missing from TCRdb's copy, which holds only in-frame ones; the method was immunoSEQ multiplex PCR. That table supplies the V and J calls and clone size; D and trimming were determined from the DNA. The sample lists fewer than 500,000 clones, roughly 90% occurring once.

V usage is TRBV2 and J usage is TRBJ1-1; possibly TRBD1 for D (5 bases). The origin of this receptor is a young woman with acute COVID-19. Sequencing was carried out using PBMCs or T cells enriched from blood (not recorded which). This chain's CDR3 is CARAGLSRTDTEAFF. For the CDR3, the DNA is TGTGCCAGGGCAGGGTTAAGCCGAACGGACACTGAAGCTTTCTTT.